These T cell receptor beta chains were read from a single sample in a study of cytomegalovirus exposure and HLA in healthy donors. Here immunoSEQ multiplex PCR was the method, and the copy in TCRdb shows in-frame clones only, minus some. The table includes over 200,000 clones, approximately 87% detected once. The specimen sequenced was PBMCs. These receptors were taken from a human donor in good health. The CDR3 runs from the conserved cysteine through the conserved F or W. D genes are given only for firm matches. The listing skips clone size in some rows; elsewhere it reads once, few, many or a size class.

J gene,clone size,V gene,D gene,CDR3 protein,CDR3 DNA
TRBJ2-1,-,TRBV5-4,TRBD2,CASSSRTSGRVYEQFF,TGTGCCAGCAGCTCCCGGACTAGCGGGAGGGTGTATGAGCAGTTCTTC
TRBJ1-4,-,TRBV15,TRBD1,CATSRDRQGGEKLFF,TGTGCCACCAGCAGAGATCGGCAGGGGGGTGAAAAACTGTTTTTT
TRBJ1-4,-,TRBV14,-,CASSQDRIEKLFF,TGTGCCAGCAGCCAAGATCGTATAGAAAAACTGTTTTTT
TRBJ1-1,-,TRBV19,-,CASSPLSVFTEAFF,TGTGCCAGTAGCCCCCTCTCGGTCTTCACTGAAGCTTTCTTT
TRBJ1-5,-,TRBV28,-,CASTPGLNQPQHF,TGTGCCAGCACTCCGGGACTAAATCAGCCCCAGCATTTT
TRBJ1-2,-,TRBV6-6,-,CASIPSGGSYGYTF,TGTGCCAGCATTCCCTCGGGGGGTTCCTATGGCTACACCTTC
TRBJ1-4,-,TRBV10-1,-,CASSESGGGGEKLFF,TGCGCCAGCAGTGAGTCCGGGGGAGGAGGTGAAAAACTGTTTTTT
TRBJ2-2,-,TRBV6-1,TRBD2,CASSVSGTSGSPGTGELFF,TGTGCCAGCAGTGTCTCCGGGACTAGCGGGAGTCCGGGCACCGGGGAGCTGTTTTTT
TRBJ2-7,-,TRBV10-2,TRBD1,CASSLRQGTYEQYF,TGCGCCAGCAGCCTACGACAGGGAACCTACGAGCAGTACTTC
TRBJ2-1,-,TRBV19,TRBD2,CASSTSTSGIRISYNEQFF,TGTGCCAGTAGTACTTCAACTAGCGGGATACGAATATCATACAATGAGCAGTTCTTC
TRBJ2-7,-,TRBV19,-,CASTNYEQYF,TGTGCCAGTACTAACTACGAGCAGTACTTC
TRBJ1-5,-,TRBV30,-,CAWSVQGDQPQHF,TGTGCCTGGAGTGTACAGGGCGATCAGCCCCAGCATTTT
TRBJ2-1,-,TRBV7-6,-,CASSLAASIYNEQFF,TGTGCCAGCAGCTTAGCGGCTAGCATCTACAATGAGCAGTTCTTC
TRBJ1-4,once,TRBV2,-,CASSDHRKNEKLFF,TGTGCCAGCAGTGATCACAGGAAGAATGAAAAACTGTTTTTT
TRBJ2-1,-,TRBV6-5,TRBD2,CTSKTGREINNEQFF,TGTACCAGCAAAACGGGGCGGGAGATCAACAATGAGCAGTTCTTC
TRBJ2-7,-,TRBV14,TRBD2,CASSRTSGRTLHEQYF,TGTGCCAGCAGTCGGACTAGCGGGAGGACCCTCCACGAGCAGTACTTC
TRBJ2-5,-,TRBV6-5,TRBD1,CASSYSQGAGGQYF,TGTGCCAGCAGTTACTCGCAGGGGGCAGGGGGGCAGTACTTC
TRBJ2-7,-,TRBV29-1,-,CSVGAATTYEQYF,TGCAGCGTTGGGGCAGCTACAACCTACGAGCAGTACTTC
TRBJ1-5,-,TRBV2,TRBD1,CASSLDRGLMQPQHF,TGTGCCAGCAGTCTAGACAGGGGGCTTATGCAGCCCCAGCATTTT
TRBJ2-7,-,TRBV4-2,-,CASSQGRQEQYF,TGTGCCAGCAGCCAGGGGAGACAAGAGCAGTACTTC
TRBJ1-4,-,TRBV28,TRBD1,CASRGTGYEKLFF,TGTGCCAGCCGGGGGACAGGGTATGAAAAACTGTTTTTT
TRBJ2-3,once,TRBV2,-,CASSESRTSTDTQYF,TGTGCCAGCAGTGAATCAAGAACTAGCACAGATACGCAGTATTTT
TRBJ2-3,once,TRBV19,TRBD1,CASSTWTGHTDTQYF,TGTGCCAGTAGTACCTGGACAGGGCACACAGATACGCAGTATTTT